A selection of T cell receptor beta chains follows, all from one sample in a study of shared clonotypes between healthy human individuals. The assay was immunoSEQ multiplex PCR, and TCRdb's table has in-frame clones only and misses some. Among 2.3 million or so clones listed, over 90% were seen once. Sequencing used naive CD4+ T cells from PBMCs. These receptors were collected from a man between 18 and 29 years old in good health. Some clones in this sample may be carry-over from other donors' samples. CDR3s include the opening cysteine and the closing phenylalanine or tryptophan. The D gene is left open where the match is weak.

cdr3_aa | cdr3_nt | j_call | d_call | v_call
CASSEFPGLSQPQHF | TGTGCCAGCAGTGAATTCCCGGGCTTGAGTCAGCCCCAGCATTTT | TRBJ1-5 | . | TRBV2
CASSPRRGGNTEAFF | TGTGCCAGCAGCCCGCGGCGGGGTGGGAACACTGAAGCTTTCTTT | TRBJ1-1 | . | TRBV11-2
CASRGAYEQYF | TGCGCCAGCCGTGGGGCCTACGAGCAGTACTTC | TRBJ2-7 | . | TRBV5-1
CASRFFTLATNEKLFF | TGTGCCAGCAGGTTCTTTACGCTTGCAACTAATGAAAAACTGTTTTTT | TRBJ1-4 | . | TRBV21-1
CASSKGPQVSYNEQFF | TGTGCCAGCAGCAAAGGCCCCCAGGTGTCCTACAATGAGCAGTTCTTC | TRBJ2-1 | . | TRBV11-3
CASSSDRASEAFF | TGTGCCAGCAGCTCAGACAGGGCTTCTGAAGCTTTCTTT | TRBJ1-1 | TRBD1 | TRBV11-1
CASSDSDRFVNTIYF | TGTGCCAGCAGTGATTCGGACCGATTTGTGAACACCATATATTTT | TRBJ1-3 | . | TRBV25-1
CSVPRLAGGLYEQFF | TGCAGCGTCCCCCGACTAGCGGGAGGGCTCTATGAGCAGTTCTTC | TRBJ2-1 | TRBD2 | TRBV29-1
CASSLGAGDNEQFF | TGTGCCAGCAGCTTGGGGGCAGGGGACAATGAGCAGTTCTTC | TRBJ2-1 | . | TRBV5-6
CASSLMGVPNSPLHF | TGTGCCAGCAGCTTAATGGGGGTCCCAAATTCACCCCTCCACTTT | TRBJ1-6 | . | TRBV7-9
CASSPFGTVNTEAFF | TGTGCCAGTAGTCCCTTCGGGACGGTGAACACTGAAGCTTTCTTT | TRBJ1-1 | . | TRBV19
CASNPGQGYTEAFF | TGTGCCAGTAACCCGGGACAGGGCTATACTGAAGCTTTCTTT | TRBJ1-1 | TRBD1 | TRBV19
CASSQPVAHYGYTF | TGTGCCAGCAGCCAACCGGTAGCCCACTATGGCTACACCTTC | TRBJ1-2 | . | TRBV4-2
CASSETGVKDEQFF | TGTGCCAGCAGTGAGACAGGGGTTAAGGATGAGCAGTTCTTC | TRBJ2-1 | TRBD1 | TRBV2
CASSPRNYGYTF | TGTGCCAGCAGCCCTCGGAACTATGGCTACACCTTC | TRBJ1-2 | . | TRBV5-8
CASSQKTSSYEQYF | TGCGCCAGCAGCCAGAAGACGAGCTCCTACGAGCAGTACTTC | TRBJ2-7 | . | TRBV10-2
CASGMVRYEQYF | TGTGCCAGCGGGATGGTTAGGTACGAGCAGTACTTC | TRBJ2-7 | . | TRBV6-5